This TCR beta chain comes out of a study of CD8 T cells in ankylosing spondylitis. Regarding the study as a whole: Disease-linked clones bore a CD8+ phenotype and were relatively rare in peripheral blood. In synovial fluid and blood from reactive arthritis, some motif variants were previously reported. About eight highly homologous variants made up a TCR beta motif that seemed to typify ankylosing spondylitis blood. Reported data indicate significant enrichment of disease-linked clones within matched ankylosing spondylitis synovial fluid.

The authors made TCR beta libraries by quantitative 5'-RACE with molecular barcodes. TCRdb redid the calling of the 5' RACE reads with MiXCR, one entry per CDR3 protein. The sample consists of roughly 220,000 distinct CDR3 sequences, approximately 20% of them appearing once. This clonotype appeared many times. As yet, its antigen is unknown. The CDR3 has 14 amino acids. Germline lookup yields CDR1 MRHNA and CDR2 SNTAGT. The ends were cut back, 0 bases at V and 4 bases at J, with 7 bases in the middle. The sample consisted of blood, either unsorted or a sorted T cell fraction (not recorded which). The chain is built from TRBV6-4 and TRBJ2-1; D gene unclear. This sequence originates from a male donor with ankylosing spondylitis. CDR3 loop: CASSDSSGYNEQFF. Here the CDR3 DNA reads TGTGCCAGCAGTGACTCGAGTGGGTACAATGAGCAGTTCTTC.